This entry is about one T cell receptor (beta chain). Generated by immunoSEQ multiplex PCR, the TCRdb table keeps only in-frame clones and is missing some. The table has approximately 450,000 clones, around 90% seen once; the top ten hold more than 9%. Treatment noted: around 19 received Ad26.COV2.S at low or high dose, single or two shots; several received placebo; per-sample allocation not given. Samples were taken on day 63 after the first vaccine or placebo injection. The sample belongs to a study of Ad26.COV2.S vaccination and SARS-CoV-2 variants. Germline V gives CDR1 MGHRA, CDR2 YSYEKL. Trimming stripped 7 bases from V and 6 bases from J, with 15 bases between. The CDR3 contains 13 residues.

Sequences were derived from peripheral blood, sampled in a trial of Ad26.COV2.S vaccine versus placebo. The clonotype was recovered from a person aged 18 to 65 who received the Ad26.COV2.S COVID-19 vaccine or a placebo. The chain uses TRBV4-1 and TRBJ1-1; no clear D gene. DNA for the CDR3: TGCGCCAGCACCCCTACCGAATCGTCTGAAGCTTTCTTT. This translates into CASTPTESSEAFF.